Below are 16 T cell receptor beta chains sequenced from a single sample in a study of T cells in Graves' hyperthyroidism and ophthalmopathy. TCR beta CDR3 regions were amplified from RNA. The primer set for the first-round RT-PCR of the TCR CDR3 was HTBI. In TCRdb, the multiplex PCR reads were re-called with MiXCR into one record per CDR3 protein. This sample has fewer than 350,000 distinct CDR3 sequences, with about 20% found just once. The sequenced sample was blood. These receptors were obtained from a woman between 45 and 60 years old with Graves' hyperthyroidism.

This clonotype was seen only a few times. V usage is TRBV2 and J usage is TRBJ1-1; a weak D match, TRBD1 (5 bases). The V gene lost 4 bases and the J gene lost 5 bases, with 14 bases spanning the gap. Germline CDR1 SNHLY, CDR2 FYNNEI. The CDR3 has 14 amino acids. The CDR3 is CASSGGNRATEAFF. The CDR3 nucleotides read TGTGCCAGCAGTGGGGGGAATAGGGCTACTGAAGCTTTCTTT. Using reference TRBV2 and TRBJ1-1 for the parts outside the CDR3, the full variable domain is EPEVTQTPSHQVTQMGQEVILRCVPISNHLYFYWYRQILGQKVEFLVSFYNNEISEKSEIFDDQFSVERPDGSNFTLKIRSTKLEDSAMYFCASSGGNRATEAFFGQGTRLTVV.

The genes are TRBV10-3 and TRBJ2-2; 8 nucleotides line up with TRBD1. This CDR3 has 14 residues. With 3 bases clipped from V and 8 bases from J, the junction kept 5 bases outside the gene matches. Germline values: CDR1 ENHRY, CDR2 SYGVKD. CDR3 in DNA: TGTGCCATCAGTGACGGACAGGGTGGAGGGGAGCTGTTTTTT. It codes for CAISDGQGGGELFF.

This clonotype was detected a few times. The chain links TRBV28 to TRBJ2-7; D possibly corresponds to TRBD1 (7 bases). Trimming shortened V by 5 bases and J by 2 bases, and 22 bases separated the two germline ends. CDR1 is MDHEN, CDR2 SYDVKM, per germline. The CDR3 sequence is 17 residues long. The CDR3 sequence is CASSPSPGGTAAYEQYF. The CDR3 nucleotides read TGTGCCAGCAGTCCCTCCCCCGGCGGGACAGCTGCCTACGAGCAGTACTTC.

The sample holds many counts of this clonotype. V usage is TRBV6-2 or TRBV6-3 and J usage is TRBJ2-1; D is ambiguous. Germline assignment: CDR1 MNHEY and CDR2 SVGEGT. There are 11 residues in the CDR3. Trimming removed 6 bases from V and 3 bases from J, with 3 bases in between. The CDR3 region is CASRDYNEQFF. The CDR3 bases are TGTGCCAGCAGGGACTACAATGAGCAGTTCTTC.

The table lists this clonotype with many counts. The chain has TRBV7-9 and TRBJ1-4; TRBD1 might be the D (5 bases). V was pared by 3 bases and J by 3 bases, with 14 bases between. This CDR3 is 16 amino acids long. CDR1 and CDR2 from the germline V gene are SEHNR and FQNEAQ (reference sequence). The chain's CDR3 is CASSFAGVGPNEKLFF. For the CDR3, the DNA is TGTGCCAGCAGCTTTGCAGGCGTGGGGCCTAATGAAAAACTGTTTTTT.

This clonotype has at least ten counts. This chain links TRBV2 with TRBJ2-1; 11 bases agree with TRBD2. V trimming: 6 bases; J trimming: 5 bases; junction bases outside the gene matches: 6. The CDR3 runs to 15 residues. The V gene's germline CDR1 is SNHLY and CDR2 FYNNEI. The CDR3 spells CASRSLAGGHNEQFF. The CDR3 coding sequence is TGTGCCAGCAGGAGCCTAGCGGGGGGCCACAATGAGCAGTTCTTC.

This clonotype has a count of ten or more. The V gene is TRBV28, the J gene TRBJ2-7, with 10 bases identical to TRBD1. From germline, CDR1 is MDHEN and CDR2 SYDVKM. The CDR3 totals 14 residues. The V gene end was trimmed by 4 bases and the J gene end by 7 bases; junction bases not matched to a gene: 7. CDR3: CASSSGQGDLEQYF. Written as DNA, the CDR3 is TGTGCCAGCAGTTCCGGACAGGGGGACCTTGAGCAGTACTTC.

This clonotype was counted at least ten times. The chain couples TRBV11-2 to TRBJ2-5; D possibly uses TRBD1 or TRBD2 (6 bases each). V dropped 2 bases and J dropped 7 bases, with 17 bases sitting between them. Germline V gene data show CDR1 as SGHAT and CDR2 as FQNNGV. The length of the CDR3 is 15 residues. Here the CDR3 reads CASSLRGDGVRTQYF. CDR3 sequence (DNA): TGTGCCAGCAGCTTAAGGGGGGACGGAGTACGGACCCAGTACTTC.

This clonotype was counted many times. The V gene is TRBV7-2, the J gene TRBJ2-3, with D unresolved. Per the germline V gene, CDR1 is SGHTA and CDR2 is FQGNSA. The germline V and J ends were trimmed by 3 bases and 10 bases, with 11 bases remaining between them. The CDR3 has 12 amino acids. CDR3 protein: CASSLGITAQYF. Here the CDR3 DNA reads TGTGCCAGCAGCTTGGGAATAACTGCGCAGTATTTT.

The chain links TRBV2 to TRBJ2-2, with D possibly called TRBD1 or TRBD2 (5 bases each). In germline, CDR1 is SNHLY, CDR2 FYNNEI. The CDR3 consists of 12 residues. Between the trimmed V and J ends, which lost 8 bases and 2 bases, there was a span of 6 bases. CDR3 coding DNA: TGTGCCAGCGGGGACAACACCGGGGAGCTGTTTTTT. Translation gives CASGDNTGELFF.

There are a few counts of this clonotype. The chain links TRBV27 to TRBJ1-1; D is perhaps TRBD1 (5 bases). V was cut by 6 bases and J by 2 bases, with 16 bases left in between. The CDR3 contains 15 residues. The germline CDR1 and CDR2 sequences are MNHEY and SMNVEV (reference sequence). The CDR3 DNA reads TGTGCCAGCAGCCGAGACTCGGACACTAACACTGAAGCTTTCTTT. Its translation is CASSRDSDTNTEAFF.

The CDR3 sequence: CASIGQGDSPLHF. In DNA form, the CDR3 reads TGTGCCAGCATCGGACAGGGAGATTCACCCCTCCACTTT. The V and J genes are TRBV7-9 and TRBJ1-6; TRBD1 agrees at 8 bases. V trimming: 7 bases; J trimming: 8 bases; junction bases outside the gene matches: 4. Per germline, CDR1 SEHNR and CDR2 FQNEAQ (reference sequence). The CDR3 sequence is 13 residues long.

There are a few counts of this clonotype. The rearrangement uses TRBV18 and TRBJ2-7, with a possible D match to TRBD1 (5 bases). The CDR3 contains 16 residues. Looked up from germline, CDR1 is KGHSH and CDR2 is LQKENI. Between the trimmed V and J ends, which lost 2 bases and 0 bases, there was a span of 14 bases. The chain's CDR3 is CASSPSQTVFSYEQYF. Here the CDR3 DNA reads TGTGCCAGCTCACCATCCCAGACAGTCTTCTCCTACGAGCAGTACTTC.

This clonotype was counted ten times or more. The rearrangement joins TRBV5-1 to TRBJ2-1; no definite D call. The CDR3 sequence is 14 residues long. With 4 bases removed from V and 6 bases from J, the gap between germline ends came to 14 bases. Germline V gene data show CDR1 as SGHRS and CDR2 as YFSETQ. For the CDR3, the DNA is TGCGCCAGCAGCCCCCGGACGGAACTCAATGAGCAGTTCTTC. Amino acids: CASSPRTELNEQFF.

This clonotype was seen at least ten times. This chain joins TRBV20-1 and TRBJ2-5; possibly TRBD2 for D (6 bases). The V and J ends lost 4 bases and 2 bases respectively, with 14 bases between them. The germline CDR1 and CDR2 sequences are DFQATT and SNEGSKA (reference sequence). The CDR3 length is 14 residues. The CDR3 coding sequence is TGCAGTGCTACGCCACCGGGACTTCAAGAGACCCAGTACTTC. Translation gives CSATPPGLQETQYF.

Only a few counts were recorded for this clonotype. In this CDR3 the conserved last residue, phenylalanine or tryptophan, is missing, so a read error is likely. The chain joins TRBV6-1 to TRBJ1-3; D not certain. The CDR3 contains 13 residues. Germline V CDR1 and CDR2: MNHNS, SASEGT. The V gene lost 6 bases and the J gene lost 1 base, with 7 bases spanning the gap. CDR3 DNA sequence: TGTGCCAGCAGCGCAGGTTCTGGAAACACCATATATCTT. This sequence encodes CASSAGSGNTIYL.